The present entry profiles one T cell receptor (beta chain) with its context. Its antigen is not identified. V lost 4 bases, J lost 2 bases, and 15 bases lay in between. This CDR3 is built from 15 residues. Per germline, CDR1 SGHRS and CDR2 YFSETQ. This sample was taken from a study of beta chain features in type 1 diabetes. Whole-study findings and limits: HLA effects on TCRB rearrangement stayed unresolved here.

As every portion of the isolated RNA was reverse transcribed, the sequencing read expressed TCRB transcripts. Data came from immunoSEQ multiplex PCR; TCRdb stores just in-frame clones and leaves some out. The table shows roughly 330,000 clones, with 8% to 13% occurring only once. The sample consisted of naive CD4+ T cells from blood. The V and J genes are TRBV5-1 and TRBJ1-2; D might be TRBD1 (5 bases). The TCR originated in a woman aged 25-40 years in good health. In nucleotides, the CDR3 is TGCGCCAGCAGCACCGGACAAGGGAGGAACTATGGCTACACCTTC. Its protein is CASSTGQGRNYGYTF.